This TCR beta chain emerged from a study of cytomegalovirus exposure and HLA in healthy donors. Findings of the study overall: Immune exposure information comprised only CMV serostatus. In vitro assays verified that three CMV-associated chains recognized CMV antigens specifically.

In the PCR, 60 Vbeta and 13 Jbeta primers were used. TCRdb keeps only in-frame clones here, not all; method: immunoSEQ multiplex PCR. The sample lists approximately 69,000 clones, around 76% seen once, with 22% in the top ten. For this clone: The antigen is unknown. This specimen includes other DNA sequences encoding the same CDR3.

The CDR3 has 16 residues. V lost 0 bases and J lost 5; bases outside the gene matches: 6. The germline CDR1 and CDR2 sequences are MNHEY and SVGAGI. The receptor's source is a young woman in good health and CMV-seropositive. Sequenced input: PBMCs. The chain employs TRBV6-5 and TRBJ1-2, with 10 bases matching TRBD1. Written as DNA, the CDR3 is TGTGCCAGCAGTTACTCCCGGACAGGGGGAGGATATGGCTACACCTTC. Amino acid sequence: CASSYSRTGGGYGYTF.